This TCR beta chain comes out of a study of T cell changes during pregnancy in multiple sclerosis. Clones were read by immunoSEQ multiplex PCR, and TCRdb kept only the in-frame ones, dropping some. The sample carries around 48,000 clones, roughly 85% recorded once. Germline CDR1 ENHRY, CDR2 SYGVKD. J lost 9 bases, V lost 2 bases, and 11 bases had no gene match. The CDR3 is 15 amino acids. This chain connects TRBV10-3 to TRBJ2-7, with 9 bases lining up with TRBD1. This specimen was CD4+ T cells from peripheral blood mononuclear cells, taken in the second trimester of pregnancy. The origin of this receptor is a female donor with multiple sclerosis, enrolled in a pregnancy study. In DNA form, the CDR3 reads TGTGCCATCAGTGAGCCCGAAGGGACAGGGCGCGGGCAGTACTTC. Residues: CAISEPEGTGRGQYF.